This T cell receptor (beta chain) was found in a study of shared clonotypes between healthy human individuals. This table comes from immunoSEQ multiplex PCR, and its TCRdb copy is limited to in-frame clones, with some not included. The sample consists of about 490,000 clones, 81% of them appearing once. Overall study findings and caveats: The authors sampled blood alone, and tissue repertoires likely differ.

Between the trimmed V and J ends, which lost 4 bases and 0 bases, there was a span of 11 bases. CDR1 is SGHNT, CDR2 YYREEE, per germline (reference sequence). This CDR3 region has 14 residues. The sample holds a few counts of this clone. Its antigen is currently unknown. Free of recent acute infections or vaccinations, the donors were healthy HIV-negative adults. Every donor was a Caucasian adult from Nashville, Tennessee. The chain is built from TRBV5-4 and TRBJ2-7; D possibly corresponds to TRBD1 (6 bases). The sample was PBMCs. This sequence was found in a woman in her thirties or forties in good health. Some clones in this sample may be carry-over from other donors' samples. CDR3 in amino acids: CASSATGNSYEQYF. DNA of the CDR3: TGTGCCAGCAGCGCGACAGGAAACTCCTACGAGCAGTACTTC. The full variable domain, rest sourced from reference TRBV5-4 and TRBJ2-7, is ETGVTQSPTHLIKTRGQQVTLRCSSQSGHNTVSWYQQALGQGPQFIFQYYREEENGRGNFPPRFSGLQFPNYSSELNVNALELDDSALYLCASSATGNSYEQYFGPGTRLTVT.